This T cell receptor (beta chain) was recorded in a study of T cell responses to AZD1222 COVID-19 vaccine. V was shortened by 3 bases and J by 1 base, with 7 bases between the two germline ends. This CDR3 is built from 14 residues. Looked up from germline, CDR1 is SEHNR and CDR2 is FQNEAQ (reference sequence). Measured with immunoSEQ multiplex PCR; TCRdb has only the in-frame clones, and not every one. The table includes tens of thousands of clones, 80% detected once. Combined were second doses at about 4 or about 12 weeks. Sequences were derived from peripheral blood, sampled 28 days after the second AZD1222 dose. The origin of this receptor is an adult who received the AZD1222 COVID-19 vaccine. This sequence joins TRBV7-9 and TRBJ1-3, with a weak D call TRBD1 (5 bases). CDR3 loop: CASSFGASGNTIYF. The CDR3 DNA reads TGTGCCAGCAGCTTCGGGGCATCTGGAAACACCATATATTTT.